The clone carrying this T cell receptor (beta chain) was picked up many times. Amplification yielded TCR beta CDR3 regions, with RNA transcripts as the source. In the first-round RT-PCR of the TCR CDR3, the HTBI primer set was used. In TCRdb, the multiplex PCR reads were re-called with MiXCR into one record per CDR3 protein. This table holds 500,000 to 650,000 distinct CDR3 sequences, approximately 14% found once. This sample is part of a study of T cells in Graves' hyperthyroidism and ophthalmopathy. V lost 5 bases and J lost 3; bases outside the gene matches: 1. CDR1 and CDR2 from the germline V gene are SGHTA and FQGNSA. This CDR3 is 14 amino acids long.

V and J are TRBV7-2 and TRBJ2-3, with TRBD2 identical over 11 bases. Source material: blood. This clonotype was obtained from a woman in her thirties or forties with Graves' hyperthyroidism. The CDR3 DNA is TGTGCCAGCAGCCCTAGCGGGAGGACAGATACGCAGTATTTT. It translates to CASSPSGRTDTQYF.